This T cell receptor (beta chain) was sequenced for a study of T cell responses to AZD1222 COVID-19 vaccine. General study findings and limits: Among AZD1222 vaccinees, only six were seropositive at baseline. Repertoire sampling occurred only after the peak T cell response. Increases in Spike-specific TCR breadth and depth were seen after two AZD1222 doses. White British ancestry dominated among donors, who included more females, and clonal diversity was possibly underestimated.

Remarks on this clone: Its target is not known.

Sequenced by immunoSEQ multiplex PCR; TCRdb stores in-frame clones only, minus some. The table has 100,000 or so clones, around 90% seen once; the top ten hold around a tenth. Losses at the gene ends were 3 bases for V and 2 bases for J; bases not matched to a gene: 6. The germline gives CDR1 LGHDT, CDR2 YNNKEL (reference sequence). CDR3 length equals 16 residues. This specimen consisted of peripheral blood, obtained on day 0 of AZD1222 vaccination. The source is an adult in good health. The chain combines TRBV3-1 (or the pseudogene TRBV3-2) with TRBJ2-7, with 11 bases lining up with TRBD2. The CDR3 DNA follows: TGTGCCAGCAGCCAGTCTTTGACTAGCGGGACCTACGAGCAGTACTTC. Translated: CASSQSLTSGTYEQYF.